This is a list of T cell receptor beta chains from one sample in a study of T cells in Graves' hyperthyroidism and ophthalmopathy. MiXCR, applied by TCRdb to the multiplex PCR reads, yields one record per CDR3 protein. Of about 640,000 distinct CDR3 sequences in the sample, about 20% were seen once. Sequenced: blood. These receptors were taken from a man under 40 with Graves' ophthalmopathy. Each CDR3 is given with its conserved first and last residue. The D gene is left open where the match is weak. For some rows the clone size is stated as once, few or many, or as a class when expanded; others skip it.

- TRBJ2-5 few TRBV6-1 CASSFRRGGETQYF TGTGCCAGCAGTTTCCGGCGGGGCGGGGAGACCCAGTACTTC
- TRBJ1-5 - TRBV27 CASSLSRPDQPQHF TGTGCCAGCAGTTTATCGAGACCGGATCAGCCCCAGCATTTT
TRBD2 TRBJ2-2 many TRBV20-1 CSASRPGLATGELFF TGCAGTGCTAGCCGTCCGGGACTAGCAACCGGGGAGCTGTTTTTT
- TRBJ1-1 many TRBV10-3 CAISVGRDGNTEAFF TGTGCCATCAGTGTGGGCAGGGATGGGAACACTGAAGCTTTCTTT
TRBD1 TRBJ2-2 few TRBV7-9 CASSVTGSGELFF TGTGCCAGCAGCGTGACAGGGTCCGGGGAGCTGTTTTTT
TRBD1 TRBJ2-7 many TRBV9 CASSVGVGQGHEQYF TGTGCCAGCAGCGTAGGTGTGGGACAGGGCCACGAGCAGTACTTC
TRBD2 TRBJ2-1 many TRBV7-9 CASSLATSGRDEQFF TGTGCCAGCAGCTTAGCGACTAGCGGGAGAGATGAGCAGTTCTTC
- TRBJ2-5 - TRBV12-3/TRBV12-4 CASRVIPQETQYF TGTGCCAGCAGGGTCATACCCCAAGAGACCCAGTACTTC
TRBD1 TRBJ1-2 many TRBV3-1 CASSQTGTDYGYTF TGTGCCAGCAGCCAAACCGGGACAGACTATGGCTACACCTTC
- TRBJ1-4 - TRBV12-3/TRBV12-4 CASSPPSGTPEGEKLFF TGTGCCAGCAGTCCACCATCCGGGACACCTGAGGGTGAAAAACTGTTTTTT